The rows below give T cell receptor beta chains drawn from one sample of a study of metastatic and nonmetastatic thyroid tumors. Using MiXCR, TCRdb reanalyzed the PCR reads. The sample lists 3,000 to 3,500 clones, around 33% seen once, with approximately 19% in the top ten. Sequencing used adjacent normal tissue. Every receptor here comes from a female donor with papillary thyroid cancer or a benign thyroid nodule (not recorded which). Some clones in this sample may be carry-over from other donors' samples. Both conserved end residues are part of each CDR3. D genes are given only for firm matches. Clone size, where shown, is once, few, many, or a class for clones that have expanded.

v_gene,len,j_gene,d_gene,abundance,CDR3aa,CDR3nt
TRBV20-1,13,TRBJ2-7,TRBD1,-,CSARGQGDYEQYF,TGCAGTGCCCGGGGACAGGGGGATTACGAGCAGTACTTC
TRBV28,14,TRBJ2-7,-,-,CASSLGGASYEQYF,TGTGCCAGCAGCTTAGGGGGGGCCTCCTACGAGCAGTACTTC
TRBV7-2,17,TRBJ1-6,-,-,CASSLAPWTAGDSPLHF,TGTGCCAGCAGCTTAGCCCCATGGACCGCTGGGGATTCACCCCTCCACTTT
TRBV12-3/TRBV12-4,14,TRBJ1-3,-,medium-sized,CASSLRVAGNTIYF,TGTGCCAGCAGCTTGAGGGTAGCTGGAAACACCATATATTTT
TRBV27,14,TRBJ1-5,TRBD1,few,CASSLYRGDQPQHF,TGTGCCAGCAGTTTATACAGGGGGGATCAGCCCCAGCATTTT
TRBV20-1,13,TRBJ2-7,TRBD2,-,CSARGLASYEQYF,TGCAGTGCTAGGGGACTAGCATCCTACGAGCAGTACTTC
TRBV2,15,TRBJ1-6,-,few,CASSTGGSYNSPLHF,TGTGCCAGCAGTACCGGGGGCTCCTATAATTCACCCCTCCACTTT
TRBV3-1,14,TRBJ2-7,TRBD2,-,CASSLWTSGSEQYF,TGTGCCAGCAGCCTCTGGACTAGCGGGAGCGAGCAGTACTTC
TRBV11-3,11,TRBJ2-3,-,-,CASSPGEGQYF,TGTGCCAGCAGCCCCGGCGAGGGGCAGTATTTT
TRBV2,12,TRBJ2-4,TRBD2,medium-sized,CATERGGDIQYF,TGTGCCACAGAGCGGGGGGGTGACATTCAGTACTTC
TRBV15,17,TRBJ1-1,-,few,CATSRAVWGSPNTEAFF,TGTGCCACCAGCAGAGCCGTTTGGGGGTCCCCGAACACTGAAGCTTTCTTT
TRBV20-1,13,TRBJ2-7,-,-,CSACDARQWGPYF,TGCAGTGCTTGCGATGCCCGACAGTGGGGCCCGTACTTC
TRBV6-1,15,TRBJ2-1,TRBD1,few,CASSEGQGQNNEQFF,TGTGCCAGCAGCGAGGGACAGGGACAGAACAATGAGCAGTTCTTC
TRBV6-1,15,TRBJ1-2,-,-,CACSPRHGRNYGYTF,TGTGCCTGCAGTCCCCGACATGGAAGGAACTATGGCTACACCTTC
TRBV5-1,14,TRBJ2-3,TRBD2,medium-sized,CASSDGLAGDTQYF,TGCGCCAGCAGCGACGGACTAGCGGGAGACACGCAGTATTTT
TRBV9,13,TRBJ2-1,-,-,CASSVDQGNEQFF,TGTGCCAGCAGCGTAGACCAGGGGAATGAGCAGTTCTTC
TRBV28,15,TRBJ2-7,TRBD2,few,CASTPSPGGAYEQYF,TGTGCCAGCACCCCCAGCCCGGGAGGTGCCTACGAGCAGTACTTC
TRBV30,13,TRBJ1-2,-,-,CAWSVTGGGGYTF,TGTGCCTGGAGTGTAACCGGGGGCGGGGGCTACACCTTC
TRBV19,15,TRBJ2-1,TRBD1,few,CASSPGTGPYNEQFF,TGTGCCAGTAGTCCCGGGACAGGGCCCTACAATGAGCAGTTCTTC
TRBV6-5,15,TRBJ2-6,-,-,CASSYLIAGANVLTF,TGTGCCAGCAGTTACCTTATCGCTGGGGCCAACGTCCTGACTTTC
TRBV7-3,17,TRBJ2-7,-,-,CASSPRPPGLPLDEQYF,TGTGCCAGCAGCCCTAGACCTCCGGGACTCCCCCTAGATGAGCAGTACTTC
TRBV6-6,15,TRBJ2-7,-,-,CASSYSGGRSYEQYF,TGTGCCAGCAGTTACTCAGGGGGAAGGTCCTACGAGCAGTACTTC
TRBV11-2,15,TRBJ2-7,TRBD1,-,CASSPPGQGYYEQYF,TGTGCCAGCAGCCCCCCGGGACAGGGGTACTACGAGCAGTACTTC
TRBV20-1,15,TRBJ2-1,TRBD2,medium-sized,CSPSSGRAGYNEQFF,TGCAGTCCAAGTAGCGGGAGGGCCGGGTACAATGAGCAGTTCTTC
TRBV6-4,17,TRBJ2-7,-,few,CASSAPRVRTLHYEQYF,TGTGCCAGCAGTGCTCCCCGGGTCCGAACATTACACTACGAGCAGTACTTC
TRBV6-6,15,TRBJ2-7,-,few,CASSYSRAATNEQYF,TGTGCCAGCAGTTACTCACGGGCAGCCACGAACGAGCAGTACTTC
TRBV27,14,TRBJ1-6,-,few,CASSQRDGPAPLHF,TGTGCCAGCAGTCAACGGGACGGACCCGCTCCCCTACACTTT
TRBV5-1,15,TRBJ1-1,-,-,CASSLADWAVHQAFF,TGCGCCAGCAGCTTGGCCGATTGGGCAGTACACCAAGCTTTCTTT
TRBV6-4,16,TRBJ2-1,TRBD1,-,CATIHPGTGARNEQFF,TGTGCCACCATTCACCCCGGGACAGGCGCTCGAAATGAGCAGTTCTTC
TRBV11-2,16,TRBJ2-3,-,-,CASSLIGRGFSDTQYF,TGTGCCAGCAGCTTAATAGGCAGGGGATTCTCCGATACGCAGTATTTT
TRBV19,15,TRBJ2-5,-,few,CASRMLEGPQETQYF,TGTGCCAGTAGAATGCTGGAGGGCCCCCAAGAGACCCAGTACTTC
TRBV12-3/TRBV12-4,13,TRBJ1-2,-,-,CASPMMGWGGYTF,TGTGCCAGCCCTATGATGGGCTGGGGGGGCTACACCTTC
TRBV12-3/TRBV12-4,13,TRBJ2-2,-,few,CASRRGNTGELFF,TGTGCCAGCAGGAGGGGGAACACCGGGGAGCTGTTTTTT
TRBV2,13,TRBJ2-7,-,few,CAPGATRSYEQYF,TGTGCCCCTGGGGCTACTCGTTCCTACGAGCAGTACTTC
TRBV6-1,17,TRBJ1-1,TRBD1,-,CASSDLLAGGARWEAFF,TGTGCCAGCAGTGATCTTCTGGCAGGGGGCGCAAGGTGGGAAGCTTTCTTT
TRBV27,14,TRBJ2-5,TRBD1,large,CASRPDRGQETQYF,TGTGCCAGCAGGCCGGACAGGGGGCAAGAGACCCAGTACTTC
TRBV20-1,14,TRBJ2-7,TRBD2,few,CSAPLAGGTYEQYF,TGCAGTGCTCCACTAGCGGGGGGAACCTACGAGCAGTACTTC
TRBV6-1,14,TRBJ1-1,TRBD1,-,CASSPTGGKTEAFF,TGTGCCAGCAGCCCGACAGGGGGCAAGACTGAAGCTTTCTTT
TRBV6-1,13,TRBJ2-2,-,-,CASSDGSTGELFF,TGTGCCAGCAGTGACGGGAGCACCGGGGAGCTGTTTTTT
TRBV9,17,TRBJ2-1,-,medium-sized,CASSVSAPPFRDNEQFF,TGTGCCAGCAGCGTGTCGGCGCCCCCCTTCCGGGACAATGAGCAGTTCTTC
TRBV12-3/TRBV12-4,12,TRBJ1-4,-,few,CASSYGNEKLFF,TGTGCCAGCAGTTATGGGAATGAAAAACTGTTTTTT
TRBV29-1,14,TRBJ2-7,TRBD1,few,CSVVSSGQFYEQYF,TGCAGCGTTGTTTCCTCGGGACAGTTTTACGAGCAGTACTTC
TRBV19,14,TRBJ2-7,-,few,CASSISAGFYEQYF,TGTGCCAGTAGTATTAGTGCAGGCTTCTACGAGCAGTACTTC
TRBV5-1,15,TRBJ1-2,TRBD1,-,CASSDGDREVEGYTF,TGCGCCAGCAGCGACGGGGACAGGGAGGTTGAGGGCTACACCTTC
TRBV18,15,TRBJ1-2,TRBD1,-,CASSPGQGVGYGYTF,TGTGCCAGCTCACCCGGACAGGGTGTCGGGTATGGCTACACCTTC
TRBV7-6,14,TRBJ1-6,TRBD1,large,CASSLGTGGSPLHF,TGTGCCAGCAGCTTGGGAACAGGGGGGTCACCCCTCCACTTT
TRBV19,15,TRBJ2-2,-,-,CASTVDGAHTGELFF,TGTGCCAGTACCGTCGACGGGGCGCACACCGGGGAGCTGTTTTTT
TRBV12-5,14,TRBJ2-7,TRBD2,-,CDSGSSGSGVEQDF,TGTGATAGTGGTTCGAGCGGGAGCGGCGTCGAGCAGGACTTC
TRBV11-2,14,TRBJ2-7,TRBD1,-,CASSLTGGINEQYF,TGTGCCAGCAGCCTAACAGGGGGGATCAACGAGCAGTACTTC
TRBV19,15,TRBJ2-1,TRBD1,-,CASSEGQGTYNEQFF,TGCGCCAGTAGCGAAGGACAGGGAACCTACAATGAGCAGTTCTTC
TRBV27,16,TRBJ2-4,-,-,CASSLWGGLAKNIQYF,TGTGCCAGCAGTTTATGGGGAGGACTAGCCAAAAACATTCAGTACTTC
TRBV5-1,13,TRBJ2-1,-,medium-sized,CASSWDIYNEQFF,TGCGCCAGCAGCTGGGACATCTACAATGAGCAGTTCTTC
TRBV20-1,14,TRBJ2-2,-,-,CSAPYARNTGELFF,TGCAGTGCCCCCTACGCGCGGAACACCGGGGAGCTGTTTTTT
TRBV7-2,14,TRBJ1-1,-,-,CASSLGRGSTEAFF,TGTGCCAGCAGCTTAGGCAGGGGTTCCACTGAAGCTTTCTTT
TRBV6-1,14,TRBJ2-3,-,-,CASRRTASTDTQYF,TGTGCCAGTCGGCGGACAGCTAGCACAGATACGCAGTATTTT
TRBV18,16,TRBJ2-6,-,-,CASSPVGGSGANVLTF,TGTGCCAGCTCCCCCGTAGGGGGGTCTGGGGCCAACGTCCTGACTTTC
TRBV27,19,TRBJ1-4,TRBD1,-,CASSLYRPGQGAGSEKLFF,TGTGCCAGCAGTTTATATCGCCCGGGACAGGGGGCAGGCAGTGAAAAACTGTTTTTT
TRBV6-4,13,TRBJ1-1,-,large,CASVQGPDAEAFF,TGTGCCAGCGTACAGGGCCCCGACGCTGAAGCTTTCTTT